What follows are 22 T cell receptor beta chains derived from one specimen sequenced in a study of identical twins. TCRdb re-called the 5' RACE reads through MiXCR, storing one row per CDR3 protein. The sample contains nearly 200,000 distinct CDR3 sequences, more than 15% of which appear only once. These data were also reused for a study on T cells expressing NK-cell markers.

Sequencing was carried out using CD8+ T cells sorted from blood. These receptors were taken from a woman between 18 and 30 years old in good health.

This clonotype was seen more than once but under ten times. V usage is TRBV20-1 and J usage is TRBJ2-7; D might be TRBD2 (5 bases). The CDR3 loop spans 14 amino acids. Germline values: CDR1 DFQATT, CDR2 SNEGSKA (reference sequence). The V end lost 1 base, the J end lost 4 bases, and 14 bases lay between the germline ends. CDR3 nucleotide sequence: TGCAGTGCTAGAGCACTAGTTTTGACTTACGAGCAGTACTTC. It is translated as CSARALVLTYEQYF.

The J gene is TRBJ2-7, the V gene TRBV12-3 or TRBV12-4; a possible D gene is TRBD1 (5 bases). The CDR3 totals 12 residues. V lost 2 bases and J lost 6, with 8 bases in between. CDR3 loop: CASSLYGAEQYF. DNA for the CDR3: TGTGCCAGCAGTTTATATGGGGCCGAGCAGTACTTC.

At least ten counts were recorded for this clonotype. The chain has TRBV7-7 and TRBJ2-7, with 10 bases matching TRBD2. Germline-derived CDR1 and CDR2 are SSHAT and FNYEAQ (reference sequence). This CDR3 spans 15 amino acids. Trimming took 5 bases from V and 2 from J; bases not matched to a gene: 6. The CDR3 spells CASSPQREGTYEQYF. CDR3 bases: TGTGCCAGCAGCCCTCAGCGGGAGGGGACCTACGAGCAGTACTTC.

The chain links TRBV2 to TRBJ2-7, with D unresolved. The germline V and J ends were trimmed by 9 bases and 7 bases, with 13 bases remaining between them. The germline V gene has CDR1 SNHLY and CDR2 FYNNEI. The CDR3 is made up of 11 amino acids. The CDR3 coding sequence is TGTGCCAGTCAGACTCTTTCGGAGCAGTACTTC. The encoded protein is CASQTLSEQYF.

Ten or more counts support this clonotype. V is TRBV7-9 and J is TRBJ1-1; 9 nucleotides align to TRBD1. CDR3 length: 14 residues. Germline trimming cut 6 bases from V and 3 bases from J; bases unmatched to any gene: 5. CDR1 and CDR2 from the germline V gene are SEHNR and FQNEAQ (reference sequence). CDR3 sequence (DNA): TGTGCCAGCAGAGAACAGGGGGCGCACACTGAAGCTTTCTTT. It encodes CASREQGAHTEAFF.

The chain has TRBV5-1 and TRBJ2-7; D uncertain. Germline V gene data show CDR1 as SGHRS and CDR2 as YFSETQ. There are 13 residues in the CDR3. V lost 0 bases and J lost 0, with 4 bases in between. This CDR3 reads CASSLEASYEQYF. The CDR3, as DNA: TGCGCCAGCAGCTTGGAAGCCTCCTACGAGCAGTACTTC.

The table lists this clonotype with many counts. The rearrangement links TRBV14 to TRBJ2-7; no clear D. This CDR3 region has 13 residues. V shed 2 bases and J shed 1 base, with 6 bases lying between them. Germline CDR1 is SGHDN and CDR2 is FVKESK. In DNA form, the CDR3 reads TGTGCCAGCAGCCAAAATCCTTCCTACGAGCAGTACTTC. It translates to CASSQNPSYEQYF.

This clonotype was seen a few times. The chain links TRBV28 to TRBJ2-5, with unresolved D. Germline V lookup: CDR1 MDHEN, CDR2 SYDVKM. The CDR3 covers 15 residues. The V end was cut by 7 bases, the J end by 5 bases, with 20 bases between. The CDR3: CASTLGPASWETQYF. CDR3 sequence (DNA): TGTGCCAGCACCCTTGGACCCGCTTCTTGGGAGACCCAGTACTTC.

The table lists this clonotype with a few counts. The chain employs TRBV24-1 and TRBJ2-1; 7 bases agree with TRBD2. The CDR3 runs to 16 residues. Trimming took 3 bases from V and 5 from J; bases not matched to a gene: 9. Germline CDR1 reads KGHDR; CDR2 reads SFDVKD. The CDR3: CATSDVPGTTHNEQFF. The CDR3 DNA reads as TGTGCCACCAGTGATGTACCCGGGACTACTCACAATGAGCAGTTCTTC.

This clonotype was counted at least ten times. V usage is TRBV9 and J usage is TRBJ1-6, with no clear D. The CDR3 totals 12 residues. Trimming took 2 bases from V and 7 from J, leaving 4 bases between them. The germline V gene encodes CDR1 SGDLS and CDR2 YYNGEE. As DNA, the CDR3 is TGTGCCAGCAGCGTTGCGAATTCACCCCTCCACTTT. Its translation: CASSVANSPLHF.

The rearrangement joins TRBV12-5 to TRBJ1-5; D is uncertain. The CDR3 extends over 12 amino acids. Between the trimmed V and J ends, which lost 8 bases and 5 bases, there was a span of 10 bases. Germline V gene lookup returns CDR1 LGHNT and CDR2 FRNRAP. This CDR3 is CASPLKYQPQHF. In DNA, the CDR3 is TGTGCTAGTCCCCTCAAATATCAGCCCCAGCATTTT.

This chain joins TRBV7-8 and TRBJ1-2; possibly TRBD1 for D (5 bases). This CDR3 region has 12 residues. Trimming took 5 bases from V and 7 from J, leaving 11 bases between them. Germline V CDR1 and CDR2: SGHVS, FQNEAQ. The CDR3: CASSLGQFGYTF. The CDR3, as DNA: TGTGCCAGCAGCCTAGGACAATTTGGCTACACCTTC.

V and J are TRBV11-1 and TRBJ1-1; D unresolved. The V gene lost 8 bases and the J gene lost 5 bases, with 9 bases spanning the gap. There are 11 residues in the CDR3. Germline V gene lookup returns CDR1 SGHAT and CDR2 FQDESV (reference sequence). In nucleotides, the CDR3 is TGTGCCAGCGCCCGCGGAACTGAAGCTTTCTTT. Translation gives CASARGTEAFF.

In this sample, this clonotype turned up a few times. V and J are TRBV5-1 and TRBJ2-5, with 7 bases matching TRBD2. The germline gives CDR1 SGHRS, CDR2 YFSETQ. J gave up 4 bases and V 3 bases, and 9 bases lay outside the gene matches. The CDR3 is 15 residues long. The CDR3 DNA reads TGCGCCAGCAGCTCGTCGGCGGGAGAGGGAGAGACCCAGTACTTC. Protein sequence: CASSSSAGEGETQYF.

This clonotype was counted only a few times. The chain's CDR3 is CSATGLAGHTYEQYF. As DNA, the CDR3 is TGCAGTGCTACCGGACTAGCGGGGCATACCTACGAGCAGTACTTC. This sequence joins TRBV20-1 and TRBJ2-7; 12 nucleotides match TRBD2. CDR3 size: 15 residues. Germline V gene data show CDR1 as DFQATT and CDR2 as SNEGSKA (reference sequence). After removal of 4 bases from V and 2 bases from J, the junction contained 6 bases not matched to a gene.

J is TRBJ2-1 and V is TRBV6-5; tentatively, D is TRBD2 (5 bases). The CDR3 covers 14 residues. The V gene lost 0 bases and the J gene lost 8 bases, with 11 bases spanning the gap. The V gene's germline CDR1 is MNHEY and CDR2 SVGAGI. The CDR3 protein is CASSYSNGVDEQFF. CDR3 sequence (DNA): TGTGCCAGCAGTTACTCGAACGGGGTGGATGAGCAGTTCTTC.

The rearrangement uses TRBV27 and TRBJ2-5; TRBD1 aligns across 7 bases. The V and J ends lost 8 bases and 5 bases, in that order; junction bases with no gene match: 11. Germline CDR1 and CDR2: MNHEY and SMNVEV (reference sequence). CDR3 size: 14 residues. CDR3 DNA: TGTGCCAGCTCCCCGGGACAGCCGAGGGAGACCCAGTACTTC. Protein: CASSPGQPRETQYF.

The rearrangement uses TRBV12-3 or TRBV12-4 and TRBJ1-2; D not certain. Between the trimmed V and J ends, which lost 6 bases and 6 bases, there was a span of 14 bases. The CDR3 has 13 amino acids. CDR3 loop: CASSYTPTDGYTF. CDR3 nucleotide sequence: TGTGCCAGCAGCTACACCCCCACAGATGGCTACACCTTC.

The rearrangement links TRBV5-5 to TRBJ2-3, with 11 bases matching TRBD2. Germline trimming cut 1 base from V and 5 bases from J; bases unmatched to any gene: 6. The CDR3 consists of 16 residues. The V gene's germline CDR1 is SGHKS and CDR2 YYEKEE (reference sequence). The CDR3 bases are TGTGCCAGCAGCTTGACTAGCGGGAGACTGGGAGATACGCAGTATTTT. Translated, it gives CASSLTSGRLGDTQYF.

The V call is TRBV3-1, the J call TRBJ2-5; a weak D match, TRBD1 (6 bases). Germline V gene sequence: CDR1 LGHDT, CDR2 YNNKEL (reference sequence). The V end lost 0 bases, the J end lost 5 bases, and 13 bases lay between the germline ends. This CDR3 contains 15 residues. The CDR3 reads CASSQERGGHETQYF. CDR3 sequence (DNA): TGTGCCAGCAGCCAAGAACGAGGGGGTCACGAGACCCAGTACTTC.

The chain couples TRBV4-1 to TRBJ2-1; D is undetermined. V lost 0 bases, J lost 4 bases, and 16 bases lay in between. There are 17 residues in the CDR3. The germline V gene has CDR1 MGHRA and CDR2 YSYEKL. The CDR3 loop is CASSQDTYTLSYNEQFF. The CDR3 DNA reads TGCGCCAGCAGCCAAGATACCTACACTCTATCTTACAATGAGCAGTTCTTC.

There are many counts of this clonotype. The chain couples TRBV12-3 or TRBV12-4 to TRBJ1-2; D unresolved. The CDR3 has 10 residues. Deletions cut 5 bases from V and 8 bases from J, with 6 bases between. CDR3 in DNA: TGTGCCAGCAGTCCCGGCGGCTACACCTTC. It codes for CASSPGGYTF.